This T cell receptor (beta chain) was obtained from a study of naive CD8 T cells in extremely preterm neonates. Preterm samples came from extremely preterm deliveries at roughly 22-27 weeks. Germline CDR1 and CDR2: MNHEY and SMNVEV (reference sequence). The CDR3 extends over 16 amino acids. V dropped 0 bases and J dropped 2; count of bases not matched to a gene: 0. A note on this clone: The antigen is not known.

Here immunoSEQ multiplex PCR was the method, and the copy in TCRdb shows in-frame clones only, minus some. The sample has 20,000 to 30,000 clones, approximately 88% seen once. Study observations and caveats: Relative to older groups, preterm infants had shorter, less trimmed CDR3s with fewer N additions. Compared with all age groups, preterm neonates showed less repertoire richness. CDR3 nucleotide sharing was over 2.5% in preterm, 0.3% to 0.5% term, around 0.03% children, approximately 0.0091% adults.

The sequenced material came from naive CD8+ T cells from cord blood. This TCR was sampled from a boy who was born preterm. The chain is built from TRBV27 and TRBJ1-3, with 11 bases matching TRBD1. CDR3: CASSLSGQGAGNTIYF. The CDR3 DNA is TGTGCCAGCAGTTTATCGGGACAGGGGGCTGGAAACACCATATATTTT.